The clone carrying this T cell receptor beta chain occurred once. What it binds is unknown. The data were obtained in a study of siplizumab effects on memory and regulatory T cells. Overall study results and limits: Reactions containing siplizumab showed mappable alloreactive CD4+ clones averaging approximately 70% Treg-derived, versus 26.9% in controls. Naive T cells, seemingly more diverse than memory cells, seemed major alloresponse contributors. The drug siplizumab significantly decreased the alloreactive sequences that could be traced to unstimulated CD4+ memory cells.

Assays covered roughly 90,000 TCR templates per sample. Profiling relied on immunoSEQ multiplex PCR, and the TCRdb table lists in-frame clones only, not all of them. Of more than 85,000 clones in the sample, more than 90% were seen once. The TCR originated in a human donor in good health. Some clones in this sample may be carry-over from other donors' samples. Material: CD4+ T cells sorted from blood.

CDR3 in DNA: TGTGCCAGCTCACGAAGTCTAGACTCCTACGAGCAGTACTTC. Translation: CASSRSLDSYEQYF. The V and J genes are TRBV18 and TRBJ2-7; D ambiguous. The CDR3 extends over 14 amino acids. Trimming took 4 bases from V and 0 from J, leaving 10 bases between them. The germline V gene encodes CDR1 KGHSH and CDR2 LQKENI.